The text below deals with one T cell receptor (beta chain). Original data processing: Amplification of reference gene primers was used by the study to estimate nucleated cell counts. Profiled with immunoSEQ multiplex PCR; TCRdb holds only in-frame clones, not every one. That table furnishes V, J and clone size, whereas the DNA furnished D and trimming. The sample contains around 270,000 clones, 80% to 85% of which appear only once. Germline lookup yields CDR1 MDHEN and CDR2 SYDVKM. V was pared by 6 bases and J by 3 bases, with 7 bases of the junction left unmatched. CDR3 length: 15 residues. This entry comes from a study of blood T cell repertoires in COVID-19. Background on the study: COVID-19 samples, acute and convalescent, were from the United States, Italy and Spain. In each case, the material was cDNA or gDNA derived from T cells, B-cell-depleted T cells, or PBMCs.

The rearrangement links TRBV28 to TRBJ2-7, with TRBD1 matching 11 bases. The sequenced sample consisted of peripheral blood. This receptor was taken from a man between 60 and 75 years old with acute or convalescent COVID-19. CDR3 sequence (DNA): TGTGCCAGCAGCTATACCGGGACAGGGGGCTACGAGCAGTACTTC. It is translated as CASSYTGTGGYEQYF.